Detailed here is one T cell receptor (beta chain). Its antigen is not known. This specimen comes from a study of cytomegalovirus exposure and HLA in healthy donors. The PCR contained 60 Vbeta and 13 Jbeta primers. Produced via immunoSEQ multiplex PCR; TCRdb's table is partial and in-frame only. The sample holds around 150,000 clones, roughly 82% seen once. The CDR3 spans 15 residues. CDR1 and CDR2 from the germline V gene are LGHNA and YNFKEQ. The V and J ends lost 4 bases and 0 bases respectively, with 12 bases between them. Broader study findings: Cytomegalovirus-associated TCR beta chains were listed, numbering 150 to 200.

The rearrangement links TRBV4-2 to TRBJ1-2; D may be TRBD1 (6 bases). The specimen sequenced was PBMCs. The clonotype was recovered from a woman in her 50s in good health and CMV-seropositive. The CDR3 protein is CASSPDGGPNYGYTF. Here the CDR3 DNA reads TGTGCCAGCAGCCCTGACGGGGGGCCTAACTATGGCTACACCTTC.